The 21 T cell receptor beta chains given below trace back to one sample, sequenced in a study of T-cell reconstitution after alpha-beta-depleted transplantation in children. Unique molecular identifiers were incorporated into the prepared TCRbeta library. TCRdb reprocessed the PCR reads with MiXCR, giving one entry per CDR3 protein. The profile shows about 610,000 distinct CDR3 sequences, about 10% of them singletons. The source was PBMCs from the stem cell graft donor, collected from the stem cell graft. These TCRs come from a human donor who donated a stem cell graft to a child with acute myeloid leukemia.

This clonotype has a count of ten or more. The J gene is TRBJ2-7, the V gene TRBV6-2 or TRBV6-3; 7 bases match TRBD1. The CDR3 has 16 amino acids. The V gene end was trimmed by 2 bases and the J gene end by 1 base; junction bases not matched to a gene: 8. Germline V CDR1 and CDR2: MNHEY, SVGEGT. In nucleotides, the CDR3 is TGTGCCAGCAGTTACCGATGGGACAGAGTTTCCTACGAGCAGTACTTC. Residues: CASSYRWDRVSYEQYF.

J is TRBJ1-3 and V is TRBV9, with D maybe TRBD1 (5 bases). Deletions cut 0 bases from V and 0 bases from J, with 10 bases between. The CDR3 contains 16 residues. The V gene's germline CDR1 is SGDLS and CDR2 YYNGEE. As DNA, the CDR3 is TGTGCCAGCAGCGTAGATCGGGGGATCTCTGGAAACACCATATATTTT. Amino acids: CASSVDRGISGNTIYF.

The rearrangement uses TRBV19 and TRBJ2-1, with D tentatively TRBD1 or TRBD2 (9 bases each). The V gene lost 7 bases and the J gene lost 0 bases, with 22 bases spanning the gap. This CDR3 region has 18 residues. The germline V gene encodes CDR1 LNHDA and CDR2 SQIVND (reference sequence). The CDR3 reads CASMQQGASGTSYNEQFF. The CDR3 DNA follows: TGTGCCAGTATGCAACAGGGGGCTAGCGGGACCTCCTACAATGAGCAGTTCTTC.

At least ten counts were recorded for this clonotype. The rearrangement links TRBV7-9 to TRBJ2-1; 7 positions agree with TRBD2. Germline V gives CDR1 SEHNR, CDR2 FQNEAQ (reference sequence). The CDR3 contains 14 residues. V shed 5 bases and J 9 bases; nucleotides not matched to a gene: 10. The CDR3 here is CASSPPGLPTEQFF. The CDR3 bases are TGTGCCAGCAGCCCCCCGGGACTACCCACTGAGCAGTTCTTC. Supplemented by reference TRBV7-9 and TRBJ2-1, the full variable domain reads DTGVSQNPRHKITKRGQNVTFRCDPISEHNRLYWYRQTLGQGPEFLTYFQNEAQLEKSRLLSDRFSAERPKGSFSTLEIQRTEQGDSAMYLCASSPPGLPTEQFFGPGTRLTVL.

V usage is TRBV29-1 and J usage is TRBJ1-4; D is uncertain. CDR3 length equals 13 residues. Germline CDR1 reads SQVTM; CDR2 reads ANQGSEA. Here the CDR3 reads CSSRTATNEKLFF. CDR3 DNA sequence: TGCAGTTCTCGGACTGCAACTAATGAAAAACTGTTTTTT. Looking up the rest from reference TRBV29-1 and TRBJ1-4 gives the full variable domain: SAVISQKPSRDICQRGTSLTIQCQVDSQVTMMFWYRQQPGQSLTLIATANQGSEATYESGFVIDKFPISRPNLTFSTLTVSNMSPEDSSIYLCSSRTATNEKLFFGSGTQLSVL.

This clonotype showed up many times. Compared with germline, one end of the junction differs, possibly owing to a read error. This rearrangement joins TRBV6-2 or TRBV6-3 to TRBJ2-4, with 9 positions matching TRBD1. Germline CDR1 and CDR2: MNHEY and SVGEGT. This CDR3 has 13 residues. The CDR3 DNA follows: TGTGCCTGCAGCTGGACAGGGGTTAACATTCAGTACTTC. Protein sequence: CACSWTGVNIQYF.

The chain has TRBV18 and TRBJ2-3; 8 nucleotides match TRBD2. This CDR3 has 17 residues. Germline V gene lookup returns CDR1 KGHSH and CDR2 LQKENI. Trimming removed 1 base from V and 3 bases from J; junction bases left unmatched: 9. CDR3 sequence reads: CASSPRGAGAGTDTQYF. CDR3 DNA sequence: TGTGCCAGCTCACCACGCGGAGCGGGAGCGGGGACAGATACGCAGTATTTT.

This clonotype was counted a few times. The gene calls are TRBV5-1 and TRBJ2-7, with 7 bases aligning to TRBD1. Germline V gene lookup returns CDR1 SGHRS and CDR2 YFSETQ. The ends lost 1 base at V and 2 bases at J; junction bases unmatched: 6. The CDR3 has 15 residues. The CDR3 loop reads CASSLTGDGAYEQYF. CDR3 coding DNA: TGCGCCAGCAGCTTGACAGGGGATGGGGCCTACGAGCAGTACTTC.

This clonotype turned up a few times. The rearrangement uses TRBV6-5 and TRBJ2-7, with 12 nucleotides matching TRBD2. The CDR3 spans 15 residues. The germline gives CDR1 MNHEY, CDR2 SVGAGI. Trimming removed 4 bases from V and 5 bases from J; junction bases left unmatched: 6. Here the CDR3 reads CASSSRLAGEHEQYF. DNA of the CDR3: TGTGCCAGCAGTTCACGACTAGCGGGAGAACACGAGCAGTACTTC.

The CDR3 loop reads CATSDFSSGGKVTQYF. The DNA of the CDR3 is TGTGCCACCAGTGATTTTTCGTCAGGGGGCAAAGTCACGCAGTATTTT. This chain links TRBV24-1 with TRBJ2-3; 8 bases are a match to TRBD1. With 1 base clipped from V and 9 bases from J, the junction kept 11 bases outside the gene matches. Germline CDR1 reads KGHDR; CDR2 reads SFDVKD. There are 16 residues in the CDR3.

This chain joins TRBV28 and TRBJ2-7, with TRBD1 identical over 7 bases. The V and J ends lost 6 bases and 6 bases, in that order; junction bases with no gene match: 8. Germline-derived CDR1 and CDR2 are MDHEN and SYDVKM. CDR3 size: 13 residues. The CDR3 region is CASSERQGGEQYF. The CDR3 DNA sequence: TGTGCCAGCAGCGAGAGACAGGGCGGCGAGCAGTACTTC.

DNA of the CDR3: TGTGCCAGCAGTTTTCCCGGGACACTCTCCTACAATGAGCAGTTCTTC. Translation: CASSFPGTLSYNEQFF. This chain joins TRBV28 and TRBJ2-1, with a weak D call TRBD1 (6 bases). The CDR3 spans 16 residues. Per germline, CDR1 MDHEN and CDR2 SYDVKM. V lost 3 bases, J lost 0 bases, and 12 bases lay in between.

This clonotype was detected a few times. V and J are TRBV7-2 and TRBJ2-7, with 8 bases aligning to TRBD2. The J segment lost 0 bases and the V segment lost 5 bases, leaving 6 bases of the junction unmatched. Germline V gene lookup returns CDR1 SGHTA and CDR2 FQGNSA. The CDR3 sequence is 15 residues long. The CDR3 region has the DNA TGTGCCAGCAGCGCGACTAGCGCTCGCTCCTACGAGCAGTACTTC. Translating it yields CASSATSARSYEQYF.

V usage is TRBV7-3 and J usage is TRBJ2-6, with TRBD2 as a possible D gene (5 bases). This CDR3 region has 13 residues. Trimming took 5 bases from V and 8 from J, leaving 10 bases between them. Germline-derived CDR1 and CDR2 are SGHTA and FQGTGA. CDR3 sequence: CASSPGLTNVLTF. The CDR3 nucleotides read TGTGCCAGCAGCCCTGGACTGACCAACGTCCTGACTTTC.

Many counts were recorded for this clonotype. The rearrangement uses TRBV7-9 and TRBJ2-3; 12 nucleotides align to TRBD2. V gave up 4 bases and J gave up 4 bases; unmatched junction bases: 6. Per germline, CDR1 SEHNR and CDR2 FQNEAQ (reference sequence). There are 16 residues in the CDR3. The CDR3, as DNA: TGTGCCAGCAGCTCGACTAGCGGGAGAATAGCAGATACGCAGTATTTT. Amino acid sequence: CASSSTSGRIADTQYF.

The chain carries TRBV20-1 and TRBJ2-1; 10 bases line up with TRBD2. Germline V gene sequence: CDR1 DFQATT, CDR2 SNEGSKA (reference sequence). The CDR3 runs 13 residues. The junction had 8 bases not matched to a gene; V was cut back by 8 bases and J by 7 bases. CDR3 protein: CSRASGRVNEQFF. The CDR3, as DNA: TGCAGTAGAGCTAGCGGGAGAGTGAATGAGCAGTTCTTC.

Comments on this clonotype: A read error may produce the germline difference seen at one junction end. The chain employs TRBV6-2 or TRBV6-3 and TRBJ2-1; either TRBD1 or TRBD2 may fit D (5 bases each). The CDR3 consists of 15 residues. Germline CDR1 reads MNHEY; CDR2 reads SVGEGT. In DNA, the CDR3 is TGTGCCAGCAGTTACAAGAGGGACGCCCACAATGAGCAGGTCTTC. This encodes CASSYKRDAHNEQVF.

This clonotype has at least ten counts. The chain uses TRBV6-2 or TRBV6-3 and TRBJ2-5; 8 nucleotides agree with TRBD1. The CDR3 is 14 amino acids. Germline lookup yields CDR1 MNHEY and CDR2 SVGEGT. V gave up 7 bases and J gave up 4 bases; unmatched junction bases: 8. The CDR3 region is CASTDRVGGETQYF. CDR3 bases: TGTGCCAGCACGGACAGGGTCGGAGGAGAGACCCAGTACTTC.

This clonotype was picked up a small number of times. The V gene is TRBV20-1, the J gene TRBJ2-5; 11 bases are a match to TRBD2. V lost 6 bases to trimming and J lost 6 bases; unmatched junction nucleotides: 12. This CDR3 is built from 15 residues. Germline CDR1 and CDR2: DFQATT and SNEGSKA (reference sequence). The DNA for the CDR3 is TGCAGTGCCAAACCGACTAGCGGGATGAGACAGACCCAGTACTTC. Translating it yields CSAKPTSGMRQTQYF.

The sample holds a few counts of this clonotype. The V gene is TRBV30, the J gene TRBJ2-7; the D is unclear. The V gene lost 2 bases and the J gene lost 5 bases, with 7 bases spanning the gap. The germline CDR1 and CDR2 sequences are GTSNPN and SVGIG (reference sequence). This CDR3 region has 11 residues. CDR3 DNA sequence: TGTGCCTGGAGTTACAGCGACGAGCAGTACTTC. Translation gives CAWSYSDEQYF.

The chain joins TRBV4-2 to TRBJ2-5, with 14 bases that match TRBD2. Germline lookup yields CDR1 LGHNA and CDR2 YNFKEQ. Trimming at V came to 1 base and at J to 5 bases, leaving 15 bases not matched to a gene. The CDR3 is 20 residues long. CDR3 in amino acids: CASSQVTGGTSGSRRETQYF. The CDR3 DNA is TGTGCCAGCAGCCAAGTAACAGGGGGGACTAGCGGGAGCAGACGGGAGACCCAGTACTTC.